The 7 T cell receptor beta chains below all came from one sample that was sequenced in a study of PD-1 blockade in classical Hodgkin lymphoma. Every single patient, without exception, relapsed after autologous stem cell transplantation, and brentuximab vedotin exposure varied. Measured with immunoSEQ multiplex PCR; TCRdb has only the in-frame clones, and not every one. The sample consists of about 43,000 clones, under 75% of them appearing once. The specimen comprised peripheral blood mononuclear cells (PBMCs), sampled before the second cycle of nivolumab. The receptors were sampled from a human donor with classical Hodgkin lymphoma.

This clone occurred a few times. The chain links TRBV5-1 to TRBJ1-1, with 9 bases aligning to TRBD1. Germline trimming cut 7 bases from V and 2 bases from J; bases unmatched to any gene: 6. The CDR3 loop spans 14 amino acids. Germline values: CDR1 SGHRS, CDR2 YFSETQ. The CDR3 DNA is TGCGCCAGCCACCGGGACAGGGTTAACACTGAAGCTTTCTTT. Residues: CASHRDRVNTEAFF.

The rearrangement joins TRBV27 to TRBJ2-5; no clear D. The CDR3 is 15 amino acids. Per the germline V gene, CDR1 is MNHEY and CDR2 is SMNVEV (reference sequence). Trimming cost V 2 bases and J 5 bases, with 15 bases left between them. The CDR3 sequence: CASSLQDPTWETQYF. CDR3 nucleotide sequence: TGTGCCAGCAGTTTACAAGACCCCACTTGGGAGACCCAGTACTTC.

The chain recombines TRBV15 with TRBJ1-4; 7 positions match TRBD1. Unmatched junction bases numbered 1, after V lost 3 bases and J lost 0 bases. This CDR3 has 15 residues. CDR1 and CDR2 (germline): LNHNV, YYDKDF (reference sequence). The CDR3 coding sequence is TGTGCCACCAGCAGCGGACAGGCAACTAATGAAAAACTGTTTTTT. It encodes CATSSGQATNEKLFF.

The V call is TRBV6-5, the J call TRBJ2-7; 7 nucleotides agree with TRBD1. This CDR3 has 13 amino acids. Germline CDR1 is MNHEY and CDR2 is SVGAGI. V shed 4 bases and J 5 bases; nucleotides not matched to a gene: 5. CDR3 DNA: TGTGCCAGCAGTTTGACAGGGTTCCACGAGCAGTACTTC. This gives the protein CASSLTGFHEQYF.

The V gene is TRBV9, the J gene TRBJ1-2, with D unresolved. Germline lookup yields CDR1 SGDLS and CDR2 YYNGEE. V lost 2 bases, J lost 1 base, and 6 bases lay in between. The CDR3 has 13 amino acids. Written as DNA, the CDR3 is TGTGCCAGCAGCGTTAGCGATAACTATGGCTACACCTTC. Residues: CASSVSDNYGYTF.

The rearrangement uses TRBV29-1 and TRBJ1-4, with TRBD1 identical over 8 bases. CDR1 is SQVTM and CDR2 is ANQGSEA in the germline V gene. The J segment lost 8 bases and the V segment lost 6 bases, leaving 14 bases of the junction unmatched. CDR3 length: 15 residues. This chain's CDR3 is CSVSALTGVEEKLFF. Here the CDR3 DNA reads TGCAGCGTCTCCGCCTTGACAGGGGTAGAGGAAAAACTGTTTTTT.

The chain uses TRBV4-2 and TRBJ1-2, with 8 bases that match TRBD1. The length of the CDR3 is 12 residues. The junction had 4 bases not matched to a gene; V was cut back by 5 bases and J by 8 bases. Germline V gene sequence: CDR1 LGHNA, CDR2 YNFKEQ. This chain's CDR3 is CASSSGGGGYTF. The CDR3 DNA reads as TGTGCCAGCAGCTCAGGGGGCGGCGGCTACACCTTC.